The 19 T cell receptor beta chains presented below share a single source sample, sequenced in a study of cytomegalovirus exposure and HLA in healthy donors. The PCR employed 60 Vbeta primers together with 13 Jbeta primers. Profiling relied on immunoSEQ multiplex PCR, and the TCRdb table lists in-frame clones only, not all of them. The profile shows roughly 180,000 clones, roughly 75% of them singletons. Sequencing used PBMCs. The receptors here all came from a female donor in good health and CMV-seronegative.

This chain links TRBV27 with TRBJ2-2; a weak D match, TRBD2 (6 bases). V lost 2 bases to trimming and J lost 6 bases, with 13 bases between them. This CDR3 has 15 residues. In germline, CDR1 is MNHEY, CDR2 SMNVEV (reference sequence). CDR3 loop: CASSLGPRGAGELFF. The DNA of the CDR3 is TGTGCCAGCAGTTTAGGGCCGCGGGGTGCCGGGGAGCTGTTTTTT.

V gene TRBV27 combines with J gene TRBJ1-2, with 8 nucleotides matching TRBD1. V shed 5 bases, J shed 4 bases, and the junction held 3 bases outside the gene matches. CDR1 and CDR2 from the germline V gene are MNHEY and SMNVEV (reference sequence). The length of the CDR3 is 13 residues. CDR3 in DNA: TGTGCCAGCAGTCCGGACAGGGCCTATGGCTACACCTTC. Translated: CASSPDRAYGYTF.

The chain carries TRBV2 and TRBJ1-4, with a possible D match to TRBD1 (5 bases). The CDR3 is 14 amino acids. CDR1 is SNHLY and CDR2 is FYNNEI in the germline V gene. Trimming pared 5 bases from V and 8 bases from J, leaving 15 bases between. The chain's CDR3 is CASSREGWGEKLFF. CDR3 coding DNA: TGTGCCAGCAGTAGGGAGGGTTGGGGCGAAAAACTGTTTTTT.

This clone was counted a few times. The V call is TRBV28, the J call TRBJ1-1; the D is unclear. Per the germline V gene, CDR1 is MDHEN and CDR2 is SYDVKM. The CDR3 has 15 amino acids. The V gene lost 6 bases and the J gene lost 0 bases, with 14 bases spanning the gap. The CDR3 is CASSPLQALNTEAFF. The CDR3 DNA is TGTGCCAGCAGCCCCCTCCAGGCGCTGAACACTGAAGCTTTCTTT.

The genes are TRBV5-8 and TRBJ1-5, with a possible D match to TRBD1 (5 bases). The CDR3 extends over 15 amino acids. The V gene lost 0 bases and the J gene lost 7 bases, with 14 bases spanning the gap. From germline, CDR1 is SGHTS and CDR2 YDEGEE. The CDR3 nucleotides are TGTGCCAGCAGCTTGGAGGGGTCCTGGCCCCAGCCCCAGCATTTT. This encodes CASSLEGSWPQPQHF. Variable domain in full (rest from reference TRBV5-8 and TRBJ1-5): EAGVTQSPTHLIKTRGQQATLRCSPISGHTSVYWYQQALGLGLQFLLWYDEGEERNRGNFPPRFSGRQFPNYSSELNVNALELEDSALYLCASSLEGSWPQPQHFGDGTRLSIL.

The DNA of the CDR3 is TGTGCCAGCAGAGCCCAGACAGGGCGGTACACTGAAGCTTTCTTT. Amino acids: CASRAQTGRYTEAFF. The chain has TRBV6-1 and TRBJ1-1; 7 positions agree with TRBD1. Germline V gene data show CDR1 as MNHNS and CDR2 as SASEGT. V shed 6 bases and J 3 bases; nucleotides not matched to a gene: 10. The CDR3 has 15 amino acids.

The genes are TRBV5-1 and TRBJ1-4; TRBD1 matches at 9 bases. J gave up 7 bases and V 4 bases, and 8 bases lay outside the gene matches. Germline CDR1 is SGHRS and CDR2 is YFSETQ. The CDR3 length is 15 residues. The CDR3 spells CASSLPGQGREKLFF. CDR3 bases: TGCGCCAGCAGCCTCCCGGGACAGGGTCGTGAAAAACTGTTTTTT.

The chain joins TRBV7-8 to TRBJ2-7; D call uncertain. Germline-derived CDR1 and CDR2 are SGHVS and FQNEAQ. CDR3 length equals 13 residues. The ends were cut back, 8 bases at V and 6 bases at J, with 17 bases in the middle. CDR3 in amino acids: CASLPPSPTEQYF. The CDR3 bases are TGTGCCAGCTTACCCCCTTCTCCTACCGAGCAGTACTTC.

This chain joins TRBV29-1 and TRBJ2-7; TRBD1 aligns across 10 bases. The germline CDR1 and CDR2 sequences are SQVTM and ANQGSEA. The trim removed 6 bases at V and 4 bases at J, leaving 9 bases unmatched. This CDR3 is built from 14 residues. CDR3 protein: CSVLGTGEGYEQYF. The CDR3 DNA sequence: TGCAGCGTGCTCGGGACAGGGGAGGGATACGAGCAGTACTTC.

The sample holds one count of this clone. The chain employs TRBV6-6 and TRBJ1-1, with 8 bases fitting TRBD1. The ends lost 5 bases at V and 11 bases at J; junction bases unmatched: 10. Germline CDR1 and CDR2: MNHNY and SVGAGI (reference sequence). The CDR3 runs to 13 residues. The CDR3 loop is CASSSLGQGLAFF. CDR3 DNA: TGTGCCAGCAGTAGCCTAGGACAGGGTCTTGCTTTCTTT.

This clone appeared once. This chain joins TRBV6-5 and TRBJ2-7; maybe TRBD2 (5 bases). V was trimmed by 5 bases and J by 2 bases, leaving 16 bases between them. The CDR3 loop spans 15 amino acids. The V gene's germline CDR1 is MNHEY and CDR2 SVGAGI. Here the CDR3 reads CASSTDLRGPYEQYF. The CDR3 region has the DNA TGTGCCAGCAGTACGGACCTACGGGGTCCCTACGAGCAGTACTTC.

The chain uses TRBV5-1 and TRBJ2-7, with TRBD2 matching over 8 bases. CDR3 length equals 15 residues. V gave up 0 bases and J gave up 3 bases; unmatched junction bases: 5. Germline V lookup: CDR1 SGHRS, CDR2 YFSETQ. The CDR3 DNA reads as TGCGCCAGCAGCTTGGGGCTCACTAGCGGCTACGAGCAGTACTTC. Encoded protein: CASSLGLTSGYEQYF.

This clone was observed a single time. The chain couples TRBV7-2 to TRBJ2-3; D may be TRBD2 (6 bases). V lost 1 base, J lost 1 base, and 12 bases lay in between. The CDR3 totals 16 residues. Per germline, CDR1 SGHTA and CDR2 FQGNSA. CDR3 amino acids: CASSLVGSRGTDTQYF. The CDR3 coding sequence is TGTGCCAGCAGCTTAGTCGGGAGTAGGGGCACAGATACGCAGTATTTT.

The chain links TRBV6-1 to TRBJ2-7; D might be TRBD1 (5 bases). This CDR3 is built from 12 residues. Trimming took 5 bases from V and 6 from J, leaving 11 bases between them. Germline-derived CDR1 and CDR2 are MNHNS and SASEGT. CDR3 in amino acids: CASSTGVSEQYF. In nucleotides, the CDR3 is TGTGCCAGCAGTACAGGCGTTAGCGAGCAGTACTTC.

The rearrangement uses TRBV4-3 and TRBJ2-2; weak D call: TRBD1 (6 bases). The CDR3 runs 15 residues. V lost 0 bases to trimming and J lost 2 bases, with 7 bases between them. The germline gives CDR1 LGHNA, CDR2 YSLEER. The CDR3 reads CASSQDGTNTGELFF. The CDR3 DNA sequence: TGCGCCAGCAGCCAAGATGGGACAAACACCGGGGAGCTGTTTTTT.

The CDR3 DNA reads as TGTGCCAGTAGTATTCTCCAGGGGGAGTACGAGCAGTACTTC. It encodes CASSILQGEYEQYF. The J gene is TRBJ2-7, the V gene TRBV19, with TRBD1 matching over 7 bases. Germline CDR1 is LNHDA and CDR2 is SQIVND (reference sequence). Trimming took 3 bases from V and 4 from J; bases not matched to a gene: 6. The CDR3 extends over 14 amino acids.

This rearrangement joins TRBV12-5 to TRBJ2-3; D perhaps matches TRBD1 (6 bases). Germline CDR1 and CDR2: LGHNT and FRNRAP. The CDR3 has 14 amino acids. V was cut by 6 bases and J by 2 bases, with 12 bases left in between. The CDR3 region is CASGLTGLTDTQYF. CDR3 DNA: TGTGCTAGTGGCCTGACAGGTCTCACAGATACGCAGTATTTT.

The V call is TRBV7-3, the J call TRBJ1-1; D not resolved. Trimming removed 5 bases from V and 7 bases from J, with 14 bases in between. Per germline, CDR1 SGHTA and CDR2 FQGTGA. This CDR3 is built from 13 residues. For the CDR3, the DNA is TGTGCCAGCAGCAGCCTACCCCCAGGTGAAGCTTTCTTT. It codes for CASSSLPPGEAFF.

Concerning this clone itself: A junction end diverges from the germline sequence, so it may reflect a read error. V and J are TRBV7-9 and TRBJ2-5; D not certain. Germline lookup yields CDR1 SEHNR and CDR2 FQNEAQ (reference sequence). This CDR3 is 11 amino acids long. The CDR3 coding sequence is TGTTCCAGCAGCTCCCTCGAGACCCAGTACTTC. Amino acid sequence: CSSSSLETQYF.